The 4 T cell receptor beta chains below come from one sample, sequenced in a study of T cell repertoires in cytomegalovirus infection. From the reads, TCRdb called clonotypes with MiXCR, one entry per CDR3 protein. The repertoire holds hundreds of thousands of distinct CDR3 sequences, with around 18% as singletons. The sample comprised PBMCs. The source is a human donor in good health (CMV status not recorded). Some clones in this sample may be carry-over from other donors' samples.

This clonotype has more than one count but fewer than ten. The rearrangement links TRBV7-9 to TRBJ2-7, with TRBD2 as a possible D gene (5 bases). The CDR3 extends over 14 amino acids. Germline values: CDR1 SEHNR, CDR2 FQNEAQ (reference sequence). Between the trimmed V and J ends, which lost 5 bases and 0 bases, there was a span of 11 bases. CDR3 residues: CASSQSGLSYEQYF. The CDR3 region has the DNA TGTGCCAGCAGCCAAAGCGGACTCTCCTACGAGCAGTACTTC.

There are a few counts of this clonotype. V usage is TRBV19 and J usage is TRBJ1-1; D not certain. Trimming took 5 bases from V and 0 from J, leaving 13 bases between them. Per the germline V gene, CDR1 is LNHDA and CDR2 is SQIVND (reference sequence). This CDR3 is 15 amino acids long. This chain's CDR3 is CASSSQGTLNTEAFF. The DNA of the CDR3 is TGTGCCAGTAGTTCCCAAGGAACCTTGAACACTGAAGCTTTCTTT.

This clonotype was picked up one time. The gene calls are TRBV5-8 and TRBJ2-5, with 7 bases lining up with TRBD1. Germline V gene data show CDR1 as SGHTS and CDR2 as YDEGEE. This CDR3 comprises 14 residues. V trimming: 2 bases; J trimming: 5 bases; junction bases outside the gene matches: 6. Here the CDR3 reads CASSLPGQLETQYF. In DNA, the CDR3 is TGTGCCAGCAGCTTACCGGGACAGTTGGAGACCCAGTACTTC.

The chain employs TRBV9 and TRBJ1-3; D gene uncertain. The CDR3 has 16 amino acids. V was trimmed by 6 bases and J by 4 bases, leaving 20 bases between them. CDR1 and CDR2 (germline): SGDLS, YYNGEE. CDR3 in DNA: TGTGCCAGCACCCCAAAGGACGGGAACGGCGGAAACACCATATATTTT. Protein: CASTPKDGNGGNTIYF. The whole variable domain, remainder taken from reference TRBV9 and TRBJ1-3, is DSGVTQTPKHLITATGQRVTLRCSPRSGDLSVYWYQQSLDQGLQFLIQYYNGEERAKGNILERFSAQQFPDLHSELNLSSLELGDSALYFCASTPKDGNGGNTIYFGEGSWLTVV.